A selection of T cell receptor beta chains follows, all from one sample in a study of OX40 agonist ivuxolimab in advanced cancers. Sequenced by immunoSEQ multiplex PCR; TCRdb stores in-frame clones only, minus some. The data contain 60,000 to 80,000 clones, roughly nine tenths of them singletons. This specimen consisted of CD4+ or CD8+ T cells sorted from blood, obtained in a trial of the OX40 agonist ivuxolimab. The receptors were sampled from an adult with an advanced solid tumor such as melanoma, head and neck, liver or kidney cancer. CDR3s include the opening cysteine and the closing phenylalanine or tryptophan. A D gene is named only where the DNA matches it firmly. Size is stated for part of the rows, as once, few or many counts, or as a class when the clone is expanded.

DNA: TGCGCCAGCAGCTTGGTAGGGACAGGGCACGAAAAACTGTTTTTT
CDR3: CASSLVGTGHEKLFF
length: 15
size: .
V: TRBV5-1
D: TRBD1
J: TRBJ1-4

DNA: TGCGCCAGCAGCCAAGAGCGGCAGACGATTTTACTTTCCTACAATGAGCAGTTCTTC
CDR3: CASSQERQTILLSYNEQFF
length: 19
size: .
V: TRBV4-1
D: .
J: TRBJ2-1

DNA: TGTGCCAGCAGCGTCACCGGTGGGGCGGGAGTTTACAATGAGCAGTTCTTC
CDR3: CASSVTGGAGVYNEQFF
length: 17
size: few
V: TRBV9
D: TRBD2
J: TRBJ2-1

DNA: TGTGCCAGCAGCTCCCCTTTTTTGACTAGCGGACGATCTGGGGCCAACGTCCTGACTTTC
CDR3: CASSSPFLTSGRSGANVLTF
length: 20
size: .
V: TRBV27
D: TRBD2
J: TRBJ2-6

DNA: TGTGCCAGCAGGGAACCGGGACAGGGAACAGATACGCAGTATTTT
CDR3: CASREPGQGTDTQYF
length: 15
size: .
V: TRBV6-1
D: TRBD1
J: TRBJ2-3

DNA: TGCGCCAGCACCCGCGGGCGGACGAACTACAATGAGCAGTTCTTC
CDR3: CASTRGRTNYNEQFF
length: 15
size: once
V: TRBV5-1
D: .
J: TRBJ2-1

DNA: TGTGCCAGCGAGGCCGGGGAGCTGTTTTTT
CDR3: CASEAGELFF
length: 10
size: .
V: TRBV7-8
D: .
J: TRBJ2-2

DNA: TGTGCCAGCAGCTTGGCGGCTGGACACCATTACAATGAGCAGTTCTTC
CDR3: CASSLAAGHHYNEQFF
length: 16
size: .
V: TRBV5-6
D: .
J: TRBJ2-1

DNA: TGTGCCAGCAGCCAAGGCTGGAATAGCGGGAGTTGGTGGTGGGACAATGAGCAGTTCTTC
CDR3: CASSQGWNSGSWWWDNEQFF
length: 20
size: .
V: TRBV14
D: TRBD2
J: TRBJ2-1

DNA: TGTGCCAGCAGTTACTCGCGTACGGGGGCGTCCTACGAGCAGTACTTC
CDR3: CASSYSRTGASYEQYF
length: 16
size: .
V: TRBV6-5
D: .
J: TRBJ2-7

DNA: TGTGCCAGCAGTCCGGACGGTATGGGGAGTGGCTACACCTTC
CDR3: CASSPDGMGSGYTF
length: 14
size: .
V: TRBV2
D: .
J: TRBJ1-2

DNA: TGTGCCAGCAGCTTAGCGCCCGGGGAGCTGTTTTTT
CDR3: CASSLAPGELFF
length: 12
size: .
V: TRBV7-2
D: .
J: TRBJ2-2

DNA: TGTGCCAGCAGCAAGGGACTAGCGGCGGGGGTCACAGATACGCAGTATTTT
CDR3: CASSKGLAAGVTDTQYF
length: 17
size: .
V: TRBV5-4
D: TRBD2
J: TRBJ2-3

DNA: TGTGCCAGCAGCTTGGCTCAGGCTGGCTACACCGGGGAGCTGTTTTTT
CDR3: CASSLAQAGYTGELFF
length: 16
size: .
V: TRBV5-4
D: .
J: TRBJ2-2

DNA: TGCGCCAGCAGCGGGGGGACTAGCGTCAGCACAGATACGCAGTATTTT
CDR3: CASSGGTSVSTDTQYF
length: 16
size: once
V: TRBV5-1
D: TRBD2
J: TRBJ2-3

DNA: TGTGCCAGCAGTGTTACCGGGACAGGGGGGACCGAGCAGTACTTC
CDR3: CASSVTGTGGTEQYF
length: 15
size: .
V: TRBV6-1
D: TRBD1
J: TRBJ2-7

DNA: TGTGCCAGCAGCCAAGCCCGGCAGGCAGACTACGAGCAGTACTTC
CDR3: CASSQARQADYEQYF
length: 15
size: .
V: TRBV4-2
D: .
J: TRBJ2-7

DNA: TGTGCCACCCAGCGGGGGACCTACGAGCAGTACTTC
CDR3: CATQRGTYEQYF
length: 12
size: .
V: TRBV10-3
D: TRBD2
J: TRBJ2-7

DNA: TGTGCCAGCTCACTAGGACACAGGGATAATCAGCCCCAGCATTTT
CDR3: CASSLGHRDNQPQHF
length: 15
size: .
V: TRBV18
D: .
J: TRBJ1-5

DNA: TGTGCCAGCAGCCTGACAAGCTCTGGAAACACCATATATTTT
CDR3: CASSLTSSGNTIYF
length: 14
size: .
V: TRBV7-2
D: .
J: TRBJ1-3

DNA: TGTGCCAGCGGGGGGGAAGTATTCACAGATACGCAGTATTTT
CDR3: CASGGEVFTDTQYF
length: 14
size: .
V: TRBV2
D: TRBD2
J: TRBJ2-3

DNA: TGTGCCAGCAGTATCAATCAGCCCCAAGAGACCCAGTACTTC
CDR3: CASSINQPQETQYF
length: 14
size: .
V: TRBV6-1
D: .
J: TRBJ2-5

DNA: TGCAGTGCTAGGTTGTCCGGGGAGCTGTTTTTT
CDR3: CSARLSGELFF
length: 11
size: .
V: TRBV20-1
D: .
J: TRBJ2-2

DNA: TGTGCCAGCAGCGGCACCGGGACAGGGGCGGAAAAACTGTTTTTT
CDR3: CASSGTGTGAEKLFF
length: 15
size: .
V: TRBV7-2
D: TRBD1
J: TRBJ1-4

DNA: TGTGCCAGCAGCCTACAGGGGGCAGGAGGACAGCCCCAGCATTTT
CDR3: CASSLQGAGGQPQHF
length: 15
size: .
V: TRBV7-2
D: TRBD1
J: TRBJ1-5

DNA: TGTGCCTGGAGTGTGGTGGCGAACTACACCTTC
CDR3: CAWSVVANYTF
length: 11
size: .
V: TRBV30
D: .
J: TRBJ1-2

DNA: TGTGCCAGCAGTGAAGACACACACTATGGCTACACCTTC
CDR3: CASSEDTHYGYTF
length: 13
size: .
V: TRBV6-4
D: .
J: TRBJ1-2

DNA: TGTGCCAGCAGCTACGACCGTACAACTAATGAAAAACTGTTTTTT
CDR3: CASSYDRTTNEKLFF
length: 15
size: .
V: TRBV2
D: .
J: TRBJ1-4

DNA: TGCGCCAGCAGCTTACAGGGGATGAGCACAGATACGCAGTATTTT
CDR3: CASSLQGMSTDTQYF
length: 15
size: .
V: TRBV5-1
D: TRBD1
J: TRBJ2-3

DNA: TGTGCCAGCAGTGAAGGGGTAGCGGGCCCGCGTGAGACCCAGTACTTC
CDR3: CASSEGVAGPRETQYF
length: 16
size: .
V: TRBV2
D: TRBD2
J: TRBJ2-5

DNA: TGTGCCAGCAGCCGGGACAGGGTCCCTTCACCCCTCCACTTT
CDR3: CASSRDRVPSPLHF
length: 14
size: .
V: TRBV6-5
D: TRBD1
J: TRBJ1-6

DNA: TGTGCCATCAGTTTATGGACTGGGGTGGCGGCTAACTATGGCTACACCTTC
CDR3: CAISLWTGVAANYGYTF
length: 17
size: .
V: TRBV10-3
D: .
J: TRBJ1-2

DNA: TGTGCCAGCTCACCTCAAAGTGGGGCAGAAGAGACCCAGTACTTC
CDR3: CASSPQSGAEETQYF
length: 15
size: .
V: TRBV18
D: .
J: TRBJ2-5

DNA: TGTGCCATCAGTGAGGGGGGACAGGGAAGCTATGGCTACACCTTC
CDR3: CAISEGGQGSYGYTF
length: 15
size: .
V: TRBV10-3
D: TRBD1
J: TRBJ1-2

DNA: TGTGCCAGCAGCCTGGACCTATTGAACACTGAAGCTTTCTTT
CDR3: CASSLDLLNTEAFF
length: 14
size: .
V: TRBV11-2
D: .
J: TRBJ1-1

DNA: TGTGCCAGCAGCCCCCGGACTAGCTCCTACAATGAGCAGTTCTTC
CDR3: CASSPRTSSYNEQFF
length: 15
size: .
V: TRBV7-9
D: TRBD2
J: TRBJ2-1

DNA: TGTGCCAGCAGCTTATCGGCAGGGGGCCTGCCTGGGGCCAACGTCCTGACTTTC
CDR3: CASSLSAGGLPGANVLTF
length: 18
size: .
V: TRBV7-2
D: TRBD1
J: TRBJ2-6

DNA: TGTGCCAGCAGTTATTTAGTGAGCTATGGCTACACCTTC
CDR3: CASSYLVSYGYTF
length: 13
size: .
V: TRBV6-6
D: .
J: TRBJ1-2

DNA: TGTGCCAGTAGTCCAGGACGGAGCACCGGGGAGCTGTTTTTT
CDR3: CASSPGRSTGELFF
length: 14
size: .
V: TRBV19
D: .
J: TRBJ2-2

DNA: TGCGCCAGCAGCCTAGACTACAACACGAAGGATAACTATGGCTACACCTTC
CDR3: CASSLDYNTKDNYGYTF
length: 17
size: .
V: TRBV5-1
D: .
J: TRBJ1-2

DNA: TGCGCCAGCAGCCAAGAAAGGGGACAGTTATACGAGCAGTACTTC
CDR3: CASSQERGQLYEQYF
length: 15
size: once
V: TRBV4-1
D: TRBD1
J: TRBJ2-7

DNA: TGCGCCAGCAGCTCTCCCCCACTAGCGGCCTATACAGGCACCGGGGAGCTGTTTTTT
CDR3: CASSSPPLAAYTGTGELFF
length: 19
size: .
V: TRBV5-1
D: TRBD2
J: TRBJ2-2

DNA: TGTGCCAGCAGTGCTCTTTGGGGAGAGAGGAATGAGCAGTTCTTC
CDR3: CASSALWGERNEQFF
length: 15
size: .
V: TRBV6-4
D: .
J: TRBJ2-1

DNA: TGTGCCAGCAGCCCCCACGGGCCTGCCGGGGAGCTGTTTTTT
CDR3: CASSPHGPAGELFF
length: 14
size: .
V: TRBV7-2
D: .
J: TRBJ2-2

DNA: TGTGCCAGCAGCCTCGGAGGCGGGAGGGCCTGGTACCAAGAGACCCAGTACTTC
CDR3: CASSLGGGRAWYQETQYF
length: 18
size: once
V: TRBV11-2
D: TRBD2
J: TRBJ2-5

DNA: TGTGCCAGCAGCTTAGACAGGGCCTATGGCTACACCTTC
CDR3: CASSLDRAYGYTF
length: 13
size: .
V: TRBV7-9
D: .
J: TRBJ1-2

DNA: TGTGCCTGCAGACCGGGACAGGGGGTCACCGGGGAGCTGTTTTTT
CDR3: CACRPGQGVTGELFF
length: 15
size: .
V: TRBV30
D: TRBD1
J: TRBJ2-2

DNA: TGTGCCAGCAGCGTAGACGTGGGCAACTCTGGAAACACCATATATTTT
CDR3: CASSVDVGNSGNTIYF
length: 16
size: .
V: TRBV9
D: .
J: TRBJ1-3

DNA: TGTGCCAGCAGTACAGGAGAAATCTCTGGAAACACCATATATTTT
CDR3: CASSTGEISGNTIYF
length: 15
size: .
V: TRBV6-1
D: .
J: TRBJ1-3

DNA: TGCGCCAGCAGCTTGGATGTGGGCGCCTACGAGCAGTACTTC
CDR3: CASSLDVGAYEQYF
length: 14
size: .
V: TRBV5-1
D: .
J: TRBJ2-7

DNA: TGTGCCAGTAGTTGGCAGGGTCTATGGGGCCCCTACGGCTACACCTTC
CDR3: CASSWQGLWGPYGYTF
length: 16
size: .
V: TRBV19
D: .
J: TRBJ1-2

DNA: TGTGCCAGCAGTGACCCGGGACACTCTTCTAACTATGGCTACACCTTC
CDR3: CASSDPGHSSNYGYTF
length: 16
size: .
V: TRBV2
D: .
J: TRBJ1-2

DNA: TGTGCCAGCAGTGTTCAACAGGGGACTAATGAAAAACTGTTTTTT
CDR3: CASSVQQGTNEKLFF
length: 15
size: .
V: TRBV6-1
D: TRBD1
J: TRBJ1-4

DNA: TGTGCCAGCAGACATTCCTTAGCGGGAGGGAACTACGAGCAGTACTTC
CDR3: CASRHSLAGGNYEQYF
length: 16
size: .
V: TRBV27
D: TRBD2
J: TRBJ2-7